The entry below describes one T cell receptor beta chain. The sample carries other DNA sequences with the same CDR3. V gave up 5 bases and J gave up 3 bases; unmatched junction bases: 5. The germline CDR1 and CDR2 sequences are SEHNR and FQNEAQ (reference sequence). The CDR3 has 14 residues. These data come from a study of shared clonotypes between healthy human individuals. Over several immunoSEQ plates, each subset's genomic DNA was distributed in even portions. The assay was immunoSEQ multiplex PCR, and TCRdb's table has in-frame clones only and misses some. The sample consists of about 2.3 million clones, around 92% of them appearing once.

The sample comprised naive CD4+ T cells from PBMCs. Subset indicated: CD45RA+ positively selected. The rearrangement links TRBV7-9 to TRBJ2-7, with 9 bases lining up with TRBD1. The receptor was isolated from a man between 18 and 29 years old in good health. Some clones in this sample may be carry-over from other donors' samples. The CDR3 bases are TGTGCCAGCAGCCCACAGGGGGCCAGCTACGAGCAGTACTTC. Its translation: CASSPQGASYEQYF.